A selection of T cell receptor beta chains follows, all from one sample in a study of CXCR3-negative and CXCR3-positive naive CD8 T cells. TCRdb re-called the 5' RACE reads and shows each CDR3 protein once, DNA omitted. This repertoire includes around 140,000 distinct CDR3 sequences. Source material: naive CXCR3+ CD8+ T cells from blood. These receptors all come from a human donor in good health. Some clones in this sample may be carry-over from other donors' samples. Both conserved end residues are part of each CDR3. Fields, in order: J gene, V gene, CDR3 protein.

>TRBJ2-1|TRBV6-5
CASSYSDVASNEQFF
>TRBJ2-5|TRBV7-9
CASSSAGIRETQYF
>TRBJ2-4|TRBV5-1
CASSLTGGDIQYF
>TRBJ2-2|TRBV12-3/TRBV12-4
CASKGGRADGELFF
>TRBJ2-2|TRBV9
CASSVGDWSTGELFF
>TRBJ2-1|TRBV14
CASSQALSSYNEQFF
>TRBJ2-5|TRBV5-1
CASRSSPVEETQYF
>TRBJ2-1|TRBV7-9
CASSLRTTLADEQFF
>TRBJ2-1|TRBV27
CASSRASSYNEQFF
>TRBJ2-7|TRBV7-6
CASSPVERSLVDEQYF
>TRBJ2-3|TRBV7-9
CASSLEDADTQYF
>TRBJ2-7|TRBV2
CASSEAAGKSYEQYF
>TRBJ2-3|TRBV12-5
CASGLLYTDTQYF
>TRBJ2-2|TRBV29-1
CSHWTDGGELFF
>TRBJ2-3|TRBV19
CASSISGDTQYF
>TRBJ2-5|TRBV9
CASSVGLIQETQYF
>TRBJ2-7|TRBV28
CASSVGRGAGYEQYF
>TRBJ2-3|TRBV2
CASSAASGALTDTQYF
>TRBJ2-3|TRBV28
CASSSGLEDTQYF
>TRBJ2-7|TRBV20-1
CSARDALYEQYF
>TRBJ2-7|TRBV5-1
CASSLSAGYEQYF
>TRBJ2-1|TRBV7-7
CASSPDPGTGYEQFF
>TRBJ1-2|TRBV12-3/TRBV12-4
CASSGMERDRDNYGYTF
>TRBJ2-1|TRBV29-1
CSVPGLAGVVFYNEQFF
>TRBJ1-1|TRBV10-2
CASSDRFLTEAFF
>TRBJ2-3|TRBV9
CASSPPGQRTQYF
>TRBJ2-3|TRBV12-3/TRBV12-4
CASTGVRDTQYF
>TRBJ2-5|TRBV29-1
CSVESPFETQYF
>TRBJ2-1|TRBV11-2
CASRPGSDEQFF
>TRBJ2-7|TRBV5-1
CASSLAGRRYEQYF
>TRBJ2-1|TRBV7-2
CASSLSPSSYNEQFF
>TRBJ2-3|TRBV3-1
CASSQEYGPGTSTDTQYF
>TRBJ2-5|TRBV10-2
CASSARQTQETQYF
>TRBJ2-7|TRBV7-3
CASSAFPGGGYEQYF